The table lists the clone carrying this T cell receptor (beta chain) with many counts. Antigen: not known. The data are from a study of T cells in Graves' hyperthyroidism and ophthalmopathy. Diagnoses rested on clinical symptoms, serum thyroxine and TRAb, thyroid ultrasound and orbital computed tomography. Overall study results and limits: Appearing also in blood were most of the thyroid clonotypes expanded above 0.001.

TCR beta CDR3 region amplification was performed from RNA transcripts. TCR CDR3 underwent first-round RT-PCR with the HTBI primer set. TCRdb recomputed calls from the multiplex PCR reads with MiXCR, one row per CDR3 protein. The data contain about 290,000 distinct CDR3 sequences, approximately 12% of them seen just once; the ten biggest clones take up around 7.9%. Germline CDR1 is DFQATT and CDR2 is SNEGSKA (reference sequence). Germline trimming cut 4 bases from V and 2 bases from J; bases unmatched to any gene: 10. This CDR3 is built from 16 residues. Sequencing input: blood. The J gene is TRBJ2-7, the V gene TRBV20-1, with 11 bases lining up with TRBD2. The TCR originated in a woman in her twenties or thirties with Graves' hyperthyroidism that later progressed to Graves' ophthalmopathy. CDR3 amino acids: CSAIKLGGLAAYEQYF. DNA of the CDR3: TGCAGTGCTATAAAACTAGGGGGACTAGCGGCCTACGAGCAGTACTTC.